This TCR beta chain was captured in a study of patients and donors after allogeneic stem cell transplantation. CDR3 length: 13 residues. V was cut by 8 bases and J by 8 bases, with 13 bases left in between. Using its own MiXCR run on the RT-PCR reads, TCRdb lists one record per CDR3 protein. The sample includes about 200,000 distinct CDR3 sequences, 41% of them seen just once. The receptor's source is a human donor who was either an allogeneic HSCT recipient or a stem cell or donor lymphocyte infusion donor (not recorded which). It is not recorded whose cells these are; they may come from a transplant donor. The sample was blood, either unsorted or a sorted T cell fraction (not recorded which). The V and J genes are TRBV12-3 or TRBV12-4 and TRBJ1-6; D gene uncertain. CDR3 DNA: TGTGCCAGCGGTCCAGATACCTATTCACCCCTCCACTTT. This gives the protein CASGPDTYSPLHF.